The present TCR beta chain was sequenced within a study of response to subunit inactivated influenza vaccine. CDR1 DFQATT and CDR2 SNEGSKA come from the germline V gene (reference sequence). Trimming took 3 bases from V and 1 from J, leaving 8 bases between them. This CDR3 comprises 13 residues. TCRdb re-analysed the RT-PCR reads in MiXCR, keeping a single row per CDR3 protein. Seen here are about 540,000 distinct CDR3 sequences, around 21% observed once, and the top ten hold about 3%. The same data also went into a second study, on T cells expressing NK-cell markers. This second study says: Beta-chain TCR cDNA was generated via 5'RACE template switching with UMIs.

This sequence joins TRBV20-1 and TRBJ2-3, with D possibly TRBD2 on 5 matching bases. This sequence was found in a man in his fifties who received an inactivated influenza vaccine. This sample comprised CD4+ T cells sorted from PBMCs, obtained approximately 13 days after vaccination. The CDR3 loop reads CSASGAGTDTQYF. The CDR3 DNA reads as TGCAGTGCTAGCGGAGCGGGCACAGATACGCAGTATTTT.